This section outlines one TCR beta chain sequence together with its context. Being one base from a much bigger clone, this may be a read error. Germline V CDR1 and CDR2: MDHEN, SYDVKM. Trimming took 6 bases from V and 5 from J, leaving 19 bases between them. The CDR3 is made up of 15 amino acids. Each CDR3 protein gets one entry after TCRdb re-called the multiplex PCR reads with MiXCR. This table has about 180,000 distinct CDR3 sequences, roughly 30% appearing once. The lymph nodes were axillary draining lymph nodes from breast cancer patients. The sample originates from a study of breast tumors, draining lymph nodes, adjacent tissues.

The material sequenced was axillary lymph node tissue. This clonotype was sampled from a female donor with breast cancer. Some clones in this sample may be carry-over from other donors' samples. The V and J genes are TRBV28 and TRBJ2-5, with TRBD1 as a possible D gene (6 bases). CDR3 residues: CASSAACRQAETQYF. DNA for the CDR3: TGTGCCAGCAGCGCCGCCTGTAGACAGGCGGAGACCCAGTACTTC.